This TCR beta chain was recovered during a study of blood T cell repertoires in COVID-19. Study-wide background: Acute and convalescent COVID-19 specimens originated in the United States, Italy and Spain. T cells, B-cell-depleted T cells, or PBMCs supplied cDNA or gDNA.

In the study's own analysis: Reference gene primers were amplified, and this amplification served to estimate nucleated cell counts. Clones were read by immunoSEQ multiplex PCR, and TCRdb kept only the in-frame ones, dropping some. V, J and clone size reflect that table, while D and trimming were determined from the DNA. The sample lists about 210,000 clones, approximately 90% occurring once. Germline lookup yields CDR1 SGDLS and CDR2 YYNGEE. Trimming removed 4 bases from V and 2 bases from J, with 19 bases in between. The CDR3 length is 16 residues. Material: peripheral blood. This sequence joins TRBV9 and TRBJ2-7, with D tentatively TRBD2 (5 bases). This receptor was obtained from a middle-aged man with acute or convalescent COVID-19. The CDR3 spells CASSFSWAAGTYEQYF. As DNA, the CDR3 is TGTGCCAGCAGCTTCAGTTGGGCTGCCGGGACCTACGAGCAGTACTTC. The entire variable domain, with the rest obtained from reference TRBV9 and TRBJ2-7, is as follows: DSGVTQTPKHLITATGQRVTLRCSPRSGDLSVYWYQQSLDQGLQFLIQYYNGEERAKGNILERFSAQQFPDLHSELNLSSLELGDSALYFCASSFSWAAGTYEQYFGPGTRLTVT.